Following are 12 T cell receptor delta chains from one sample sequenced in a study of gamma-delta chains in newborns, infants, children. TCRdb reprocessed the reads through CATT. The sample has some 4,000 delta-chain clones, approximately 2% seen once. The sample comprised blood. The receptors originated from a child who was a newborn, infant or young child, either healthy, febrile or measles-vaccinated (not recorded which).

This clone was seen only a few times. TCRdb lists the protein of a much larger clone for this DNA, which differs at residue 8, so this is likely a read error; the protein given here is translated from the DNA itself. The rearrangement joins TRDV1 to TRDJ1, with D possibly TRDD3 on 6 matching bases. The V gene lost 2 bases and the J gene lost 0 bases, with 22 bases spanning the gap. Germline V lookup: CDR1 TSWWSYY, CDR2 QGS. The length of the CDR3 is 19 residues. CDR3 region: CALGENGGLRRPDTDKLIF. CDR3 coding DNA: TGTGCTCTTGGGGAAAATGGGGGGTTACGACGGCCGGACACCGATAAACTCATCTTT.

A word on this clone: The amino acid sequence in TCRdb belongs to a much larger clone and departs from this DNA's translation at residue 15, likely a sequencing read error; the sequence shown is translated from the DNA. V is TRDV2 and J is TRDJ3, with 10 bases fitting TRDD3. CDR1 GEAIGNYY and CDR2 EKD come from the germline V gene. The CDR3 length is 17 residues. The CDR3 nucleotides read TGTGCCTGTGACGAACTGGGGGATTCCTGGGACACCCGACAGACGTTTTTC. Its protein is CACDELGDSWDTRQTFF.

In regard to this clone: This DNA's translation differs at residue 8 from TCRdb's protein, which comes from a much larger clone; a read error is likely, and the protein shown is translated from the DNA. J is TRDJ3 and V is TRDV2, with TRDD3 as a possible D gene (5 bases). V lost 0 bases to trimming and J lost 0 bases, with 17 bases between them. The CDR3 has 20 residues. The germline gives CDR1 GEAIGNYY, CDR2 EKD. The CDR3 bases are TGTGCCTGTGACACCGGTGGTCAGGGGGCTAACTCCTGGGACACCCGACAGATGTTTTTC. This codes for CACDTGGQGANSWDTRQMFF.

The rearrangement uses TRDV2 and TRDJ2, with 11 bases lining up with TRDD3. This CDR3 has 17 amino acids. Germline CDR1 is GEAIGNYY and CDR2 is EKD. V shed 4 bases and J 5 bases; nucleotides not matched to a gene: 11. CDR3 DNA sequence: TGTGCCTGTGATCACGTCTGGGGGATACAGGGAACAGCACAACTCTTCTTT. Translated, it gives CACDHVWGIQGTAQLFF.

This clone was detected only a few times. TCRdb records a much larger clone's protein for this DNA, with a difference at residue 16 that likely arises from a read error; the protein given is the translation of the DNA. The V and J genes are TRDV1 and TRDJ1; D possibly corresponds to TRDD2 (6 bases). The CDR3 covers 18 residues. Germline V lookup: CDR1 TSWWSYY, CDR2 QGS. The CDR3 is CALGAFPPGPDDTDKPIF. Here the CDR3 DNA reads TGTGCTCTTGGGGCCTTCCCGCCTGGCCCTGATGACACCGATAAACCCATCTTT.

As regards this clone: The TCRdb protein comes from a much larger clone and disagrees with this DNA's translation at residue 6, likely due to a read error; the protein given here is derived from the DNA. The chain links TRDV2 to TRDJ3; TRDD3 matches at 10 bases. Looked up from germline, CDR1 is GEAIGNYY and CDR2 is EKD. This CDR3 is 20 amino acids long. J lost 0 bases, V lost 2 bases, and 9 bases had no gene match. CDR3: CACDRPGDTRSSWDTRQMFF. In nucleotides, the CDR3 is TGTGCCTGTGACAGACCGGGGGATACGCGGAGCTCCTGGGACACCCGACAGATGTTTTTC.

Concerning this clone: Relative to the germline gene, one junction end is altered; a read error may explain this. The chain is built from TRDV2 and TRDJ3, with TRDD3 matching over 13 bases. Germline V gene sequence: CDR1 GEAIGNYY, CDR2 EKD. This CDR3 is built from 21 residues. The CDR3 sequence: CAYDQYWGIRDTSWDTRQMFF. The CDR3, as DNA: TGTGCCTATGACCAGTACTGGGGGATACGCGACACATCCTGGGACACCCGACAGATGTTTTTC.

The rearrangement joins TRDV2 to TRDJ2, with 9 bases that match TRDD3. This CDR3 has 16 residues. V trimming: 4 bases; J trimming: 2 bases; junction bases outside the gene matches: 7. Germline V gene sequence: CDR1 GEAIGNYY, CDR2 EKD. CDR3 region: CACEELGDPLTAQLFF. The CDR3, as DNA: TGTGCCTGTGAGGAACTGGGGGACCCATTGACAGCACAACTCTTCTTT.

As to this clone: TCRdb's entry gives the protein of a much larger clone, which mismatches this DNA's translation at residue 10, likely from a read error; the protein reported here is translated from the DNA. The rearrangement links TRDV2 to TRDJ3; the match to TRDD3 covers 10 bases. Germline assignment: CDR1 GEAIGNYY and CDR2 EKD. The CDR3 has 20 residues. V lost 0 bases and J lost 4; bases outside the gene matches: 11. The CDR3 protein is CACDTGTGGCTAWDTRQMFF. CDR3 coding DNA: TGTGCCTGTGACACCGGTACTGGGGGATGCACGGCTTGGGACACCCGACAGATGTTTTTC.

In this sample, this clone turned up a few times. A much larger clone lies one base from this, so it may be a read error. Other DNA sequences in this sample translate to the same CDR3. V is TRDV1 and J is TRDJ1, with 11 nucleotides matching TRDD3. The germline V gene encodes CDR1 TSWWSYY and CDR2 QGS. This CDR3 contains 20 residues. CDR3 amino acids: CALGELPTWYWGINTDKLIF. The DNA of the CDR3 is TGTGCTCTTGGGGAACTTCCTACGTGGTACTGGGGGATAAACACTGATAAACTCATCTTT.

This clone was picked up a small number of times. For this DNA, TCRdb reports the protein of a much larger clone, which diverges at residue 11, most likely from a read error; the protein presented here is translated directly from the DNA. This chain uses TRDV2 with TRDJ3; 13 bases agree with TRDD3. Per the germline V gene, CDR1 is GEAIGNYY and CDR2 is EKD. The CDR3 has 20 amino acids. The V gene end was trimmed by 2 bases and the J gene end by 0 bases; junction bases not matched to a gene: 6. CDR3 region: CACDRLGDTRGSWDTRQMFF. CDR3 bases: TGTGCCTGTGACAGACTGGGGGATACGCGGGGCTCCTGGGACACCCGACAGATGTTTTTC.

This clone was detected a few times. A far larger clone is only one base removed, so a read error is likely. The same CDR3 arises from other DNA sequences in this sample as well. CDR3 residues: CALGELPPFTTLTAQLFF. CDR3 nucleotide sequence: TGTGCCCTTGGGGAACTCCCCCCTTTTACTACTTTGACAGCACAACTCTTCTTT. This chain joins TRDV1 and TRDJ2, with a weak D call TRDD3 (5 bases). The CDR3 loop spans 18 amino acids. Germline V gene data show CDR1 as TSWWSYY and CDR2 as QGS.